Below, 19 T cell receptor beta chains from the same sample are listed, as sequenced in a study of T cells after yellow fever vaccination. TCRdb processed the 5' RACE reads anew with MiXCR; each CDR3 protein has one entry. Found here are some 240,000 distinct CDR3 sequences, around 5.2% of them singletons; the top ten hold under 3.5%. The material sequenced was CD4+ T cells sorted from PBMCs, taken on the day of the yellow fever booster vaccination. The receptors originated from a man younger than 30 who received the YFV17D yellow fever vaccine.

This chain joins TRBV5-1 and TRBJ2-3, with 8 bases that match TRBD1. Germline CDR1 is SGHRS and CDR2 is YFSETQ. The V segment lost 1 base and the J segment 4 bases; nucleotides outside the gene matches: 5. The CDR3 is made up of 15 amino acids. CDR3 in amino acids: CASSLSPGGPDTQYF. The CDR3 DNA reads as TGCGCCAGCAGCTTGTCCCCAGGGGGCCCAGATACGCAGTATTTT.

This clonotype was seen only a few times. This rearrangement joins TRBV9 to TRBJ2-1; 7 bases line up with TRBD1. The length of the CDR3 is 16 residues. Looked up from germline, CDR1 is SGDLS and CDR2 is YYNGEE. V gave up 0 bases and J gave up 4 bases; unmatched junction bases: 7. The CDR3 region has the DNA TGTGCCAGCAGCGTAGTTGTTGGGACAGCATACAATGAGCAGTTCTTC. Its translation: CASSVVVGTAYNEQFF.

V is TRBV3-1 and J is TRBJ2-5; D tentatively reads TRBD1 or TRBD2 (6 bases each). Germline CDR1 reads LGHDT; CDR2 reads YNNKEL (reference sequence). The CDR3 runs 16 residues. V was clipped by 6 bases and J by 1 base, with 18 bases between them. The CDR3 here is CASRQTLGGTQETQYF. The DNA of the CDR3 is TGTGCCAGCAGACAAACGCTAGGGGGGACCCAAGAGACCCAGTACTTC.

In this sample, this clonotype turned up a few times. V gene TRBV24-1 combines with J gene TRBJ2-3; D not certain. CDR1 and CDR2 from the germline V gene are KGHDR and SFDVKD. The CDR3 runs to 15 residues. The V gene lost 3 bases and the J gene lost 3 bases, with 12 bases spanning the gap. The CDR3 sequence is CATSDSSARTDTQYF. The CDR3 nucleotides are TGTGCCACCAGTGATAGTTCGGCCAGAACAGATACGCAGTATTTT.

This clonotype was seen a handful of times. This sequence joins TRBV7-3 and TRBJ1-6; D not certain. The CDR3 has 15 residues. Per germline, CDR1 SGHTA and CDR2 FQGTGA. V gave up 1 base and J gave up 10 bases, with 14 bases separating them. The CDR3 DNA reads as TGTGCCAGCAGCTTAAGGGCAGAGAGGAGATCACCCCTCCACTTT. Its protein product is CASSLRAERRSPLHF. Together with reference TRBV7-3 and TRBJ1-6, the CDR3 gives the full variable domain: GAGVSQTPSNKVTEKGKYVELRCDPISGHTALYWYRQSLGQGPEFLIYFQGTGAADDSGLPNDRFFAVRPEGSVSTLKIQRTERGDSAVYLCASSLRAERRSPLHFGNGTRLTVT.

This clonotype was observed many times. This sequence joins TRBV5-1 and TRBJ2-2, with D tentatively TRBD1 or TRBD2 (6 bases each). Trimming shortened V by 0 bases and J by 6 bases, and 9 bases separated the two germline ends. Germline-derived CDR1 and CDR2 are SGHRS and YFSETQ. The CDR3 is 14 residues long. CDR3 amino acids: CASSLAGGPGELFF. The CDR3 coding sequence is TGCGCCAGCAGCTTGGCCGGGGGCCCCGGGGAGCTGTTTTTT.

A single count supports this clonotype. Since a much larger clone is just one base distant, this may be a read error. This sequence joins TRBV5-1 and TRBJ2-2; TRBD1 agrees at 7 bases. From germline, CDR1 is SGHRS and CDR2 YFSETQ. This CDR3 is built from 16 residues. The CDR3 protein is CASSRRGSANTGELIF. DNA of the CDR3: TGCGCCAGCAGCCGCAGGGGGAGCGCGAACACCGGGGAGCTGATTTTT.

This sequence joins TRBV5-1 and TRBJ2-3; TRBD1 agrees at 9 bases. The CDR3 loop spans 15 amino acids. V shed 4 bases, J shed 3 bases, and the junction held 6 bases outside the gene matches. Germline CDR1 reads SGHRS; CDR2 reads YFSETQ. CDR3 in DNA: TGCGCCAGCAGCGACACGGGACAGGGAACAGATACGCAGTATTTT. Protein: CASSDTGQGTDTQYF. Looking up the rest from reference TRBV5-1 and TRBJ2-3 gives the full variable domain: KAGVTQTPRYLIKTRGQQVTLSCSPISGHRSVSWYQQTPGQGLQFLFEYFSETQRNKGNFPGRFSGRQFSNSRSEMNVSTLELGDSALYLCASSDTGQGTDTQYFGPGTRLTVL.

The rearrangement links TRBV30 to TRBJ1-5; TRBD1 might be the D (5 bases). The V end was cut by 3 bases, the J end by 0 bases, with 12 bases between. This CDR3 has 15 residues. The germline gives CDR1 GTSNPN, CDR2 SVGIG (reference sequence). The CDR3 nucleotides read TGTGCCTGGAGGCCGGGAGGGACTAGCAATCAGCCCCAGCATTTT. Translating gives CAWRPGGTSNQPQHF.

This clonotype was seen at least ten times. The chain combines TRBV5-1 with TRBJ2-3; D is ambiguous. With 4 bases removed from V and 3 bases from J, the gap between germline ends came to 15 bases. The length of the CDR3 is 15 residues. CDR1 is SGHRS, CDR2 YFSETQ, per germline. The DNA for the CDR3 is TGCGCCAGCAGCCGAACCCGGGCCGAGACAGATACGCAGTATTTT. Translated: CASSRTRAETDTQYF.

This rearrangement joins TRBV4-1 to TRBJ2-3; possible D gene TRBD1, 6 bases. The germline V and J ends were trimmed by 0 bases and 1 base, with 11 bases remaining between them. The germline V gene has CDR1 MGHRA and CDR2 YSYEKL. The CDR3 is 16 residues long. CDR3: CASSQDSGVGTDTQYF. DNA for the CDR3: TGCGCCAGCAGCCAAGATTCAGGGGTTGGCACAGATACGCAGTATTTT.

This clonotype was seen a few times. The gene calls are TRBV25-1 and TRBJ1-1; D perhaps matches TRBD1 (5 bases). V gave up 2 bases and J gave up 4 bases, with 14 bases separating them. This CDR3 has 15 residues. Germline V gene lookup returns CDR1 MGHDK and CDR2 SYGVNS. The CDR3 reads CASSEPGRMGTEAFF. The DNA for the CDR3 is TGTGCCAGCAGTGAACCGGGACGTATGGGCACTGAAGCTTTCTTT.

This clonotype turned up a few times. The chain employs TRBV28 and TRBJ2-3, with a tentative D call TRBD2 (7 bases). The germline V and J ends were trimmed by 5 bases and 1 base, with 16 bases remaining between them. The CDR3 totals 16 residues. The V gene's germline CDR1 is MDHEN and CDR2 SYDVKM. CDR3 sequence reads: CASSRPGAGGTDTQYF. In DNA form, the CDR3 reads TGTGCCAGCAGTCGACCAGGGGCGGGGGGCACAGATACGCAGTATTTT. Filled out from reference TRBV28 and TRBJ2-3, the complete variable domain reads DVKVTQSSRYLVKRTGEKVFLECVQDMDHENMFWYRQDPGLGLRLIYFSYDVKMKEKGDIPEGYSVSREKKERFSLILESASTNQTSMYLCASSRPGAGGTDTQYFGPGTRLTVL.

The V call is TRBV21-1, the J call TRBJ2-1; the D call in the table, TRBD1, was not verified against the DNA. TRBV21-1 is a documented pseudogene. The CDR3 loop spans 15 amino acids. The chain's CDR3 is CASSKDSRGFNEQFF. The CDR3, as DNA: TGTGCCAGCAGCAAAGACTCCCGGGGATTTAATGAGCAGTTCTTC.

This clonotype came up a few times. The rearrangement uses TRBV4-3 and TRBJ1-2, with D perhaps TRBD1 (6 bases). V was trimmed by 0 bases and J by 4 bases, leaving 9 bases between them. Germline V CDR1 and CDR2: LGHNA, YSLEER. This CDR3 is built from 14 residues. The CDR3 region has the DNA TGCGCCAGCAGCCAAGACGGGACACTCTATGGCTACACCTTC. Its protein product is CASSQDGTLYGYTF.

This clonotype was picked up a small number of times. The chain joins TRBV2 to TRBJ2-1; D may be TRBD1 (6 bases). V lost 4 bases and J 6 bases, leaving 10 bases between the germline ends. The CDR3 has 13 amino acids. Germline loops: CDR1 SNHLY, CDR2 FYNNEI. CDR3 in amino acids: CASSVRGSNEQFF. The CDR3 DNA follows: TGTGCCAGCAGTGTGAGGGGGTCCAATGAGCAGTTCTTC.

This clonotype was seen many times. The genes are TRBV6-2 or TRBV6-3 and TRBJ2-5, with 12 nucleotides matching TRBD2. J gave up 5 bases and V 6 bases, and 7 bases lay outside the gene matches. The CDR3 totals 15 residues. CDR1 and CDR2 from the germline V gene are MNHEY and SVGEGT. CDR3 in DNA: TGTGCCAGCAGCCGCCGACTAGCGGGGGTGGAGACCCAGTACTTC. Amino acids: CASSRRLAGVETQYF.

The chain is built from TRBV5-6 and TRBJ2-6, with D uncertain. V gave up 4 bases and J gave up 0 bases, with 14 bases separating them. Germline V gene sequence: CDR1 SGHDT, CDR2 YYEEEE. The CDR3 loop spans 17 amino acids. Here the CDR3 reads CASSLQRAHSGANVLTF. For the CDR3, the DNA is TGTGCCAGCAGCCTACAGCGAGCCCACTCTGGGGCCAACGTCCTGACTTTC.

This clonotype came up a few times. CDR3 in DNA: TGCGCCAGCAGCCCAAACCGGGACACTGCGGAGACCCAGTACTTC. Translating gives CASSPNRDTAETQYF. This chain uses TRBV4-1 with TRBJ2-5, with D possibly being TRBD1 (6 bases). This CDR3 is built from 15 residues. The V end was cut by 4 bases, the J end by 5 bases, with 17 bases between. Germline CDR1 MGHRA, CDR2 YSYEKL.